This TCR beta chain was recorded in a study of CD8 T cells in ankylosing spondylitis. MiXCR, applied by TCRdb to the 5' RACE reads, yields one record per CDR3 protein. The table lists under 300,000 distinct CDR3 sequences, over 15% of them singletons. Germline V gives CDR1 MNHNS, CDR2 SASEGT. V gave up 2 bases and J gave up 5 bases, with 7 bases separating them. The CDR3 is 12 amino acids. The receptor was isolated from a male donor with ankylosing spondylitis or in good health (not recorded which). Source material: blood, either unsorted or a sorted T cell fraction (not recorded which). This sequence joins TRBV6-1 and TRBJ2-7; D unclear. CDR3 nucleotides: TGTGCCAGCAGTGAAACAGACGACGAGCAGTACTTC. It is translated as CASSETDDEQYF.